The 31 T cell receptor beta chains in this list originate from one sample, sequenced in a study of blood T cell repertoires in COVID-19. Assay: immunoSEQ multiplex PCR; the TCRdb copy retains only in-frame clones and omits some. The data show 84,000 or so clones, approximately 80% seen once. Sequenced material: peripheral blood. All receptors derive from a man aged 80 or over with active or convalescent COVID-19.

The gene calls are TRBV27 and TRBJ1-3; D possibly corresponds to TRBD1 (5 bases). CDR3 size: 14 residues. The germline CDR1 and CDR2 sequences are MNHEY and SMNVEV (reference sequence). Trimming cost V 2 bases and J 2 bases, with 7 bases left between them. DNA of the CDR3: TGTGCCAGCAGTTTACGGGGGACTGGAAACACCATATATTTT. As protein: CASSLRGTGNTIYF.

The chain employs TRBV5-1 and TRBJ1-1; a possible D gene is TRBD1 (6 bases). Per germline, CDR1 SGHRS and CDR2 YFSETQ. The CDR3 length is 14 residues. Trimming stripped 4 bases from V and 5 bases from J, with 15 bases between. CDR3 residues: CASSLQGRGTEAFF. In nucleotides, the CDR3 is TGCGCCAGCAGCCTACAGGGTCGAGGAACTGAAGCTTTCTTT.

The V gene is TRBV14, the J gene TRBJ2-1; TRBD2 matches 7 bases. The junction had 9 bases not matched to a gene; V was cut back by 1 base and J by 12 bases. Germline V lookup: CDR1 SGHDN, CDR2 FVKESK. This CDR3 spans 14 amino acids. For the CDR3, the DNA is TGTGCCAGCAGCCAAGGTCTAGCGGAGGTTCTGCAGTTCTTC. As protein: CASSQGLAEVLQFF.

V and J are TRBV6-6 and TRBJ1-6, with D maybe TRBD1 (5 bases). This CDR3 is 13 amino acids long. The V gene lost 2 bases and the J gene lost 6 bases, with 5 bases spanning the gap. Germline lookup yields CDR1 MNHNY and CDR2 SVGAGI (reference sequence). As DNA, the CDR3 is TGTGCCAGCAGTTACGACAGTAATTCACCCCTCCACTTT. It encodes CASSYDSNSPLHF.

The CDR3: CASSIVSGSYGYTF. CDR3 nucleotide sequence: TGTGCCAGTAGTATAGTGTCTGGGAGCTATGGCTACACCTTC. The chain is built from TRBV19 and TRBJ1-2, with D unresolved. The CDR3 sequence is 14 residues long. Deletions cut 1 base from V and 4 bases from J, with 10 bases between. CDR1 is LNHDA and CDR2 is SQIVND in the germline V gene (reference sequence).

V is TRBV7-9 and J is TRBJ2-1; D perhaps matches TRBD2 (5 bases). CDR1 is SEHNR, CDR2 FQNEAQ, per germline (reference sequence). The CDR3 covers 15 residues. Deletions cut 5 bases from V and 0 bases from J, with 11 bases between. CDR3 bases: TGTGCCAGCAGCCCCCTGGCGGGCTCCTACAATGAGCAGTTCTTC. Translated: CASSPLAGSYNEQFF.

The V and J genes are TRBV24-1 and TRBJ2-3, with TRBD1 matching over 10 bases. Losses at the gene ends were 0 bases for V and 1 base for J; bases not matched to a gene: 3. In germline, CDR1 is KGHDR, CDR2 SFDVKD. The CDR3 spans 17 residues. As DNA, the CDR3 is TGTGCCACCAGTGATTTGCACGGGACAGGGGGCACAGATACGCAGTATTTT. It encodes CATSDLHGTGGTDTQYF.

The genes are TRBV5-1 and TRBJ1-5; no clear D gene. With 1 base removed from V and 7 bases from J, the gap between germline ends came to 6 bases. This CDR3 has 12 residues. Germline V lookup: CDR1 SGHRS, CDR2 YFSETQ. This CDR3 is CASSLSGQPQHF. In nucleotides, the CDR3 is TGCGCCAGCAGCTTGAGCGGCCAGCCCCAGCATTTT.

The CDR3 spells CASSNRVSGTGELFF. The CDR3 nucleotides read TGCGCCAGCAGCAACAGGGTATCGGGCACCGGGGAGCTGTTTTTT. The V gene is TRBV5-1, the J gene TRBJ2-2, with D possibly being TRBD1 (6 bases). This CDR3 spans 15 amino acids. Trimming left V 4 bases short and J 4 bases short, with 14 bases between. From germline, CDR1 is SGHRS and CDR2 YFSETQ.

The J gene is TRBJ1-3, the V gene TRBV19; the D is unclear. The V gene's germline CDR1 is LNHDA and CDR2 SQIVND (reference sequence). Trimming left V 4 bases short and J 3 bases short, with 7 bases between. This CDR3 contains 13 residues. The CDR3 sequence is CASSTPIGNTIYF. As DNA, the CDR3 is TGTGCCAGTAGTACCCCTATTGGAAACACCATATATTTT.

This sequence joins TRBV18 and TRBJ2-1; the match to TRBD2 covers 7 bases. CDR1 is KGHSH and CDR2 is LQKENI in the germline V gene. V lost 5 bases, J lost 8 bases, and 12 bases stayed unmatched. This CDR3 has 15 residues. The DNA of the CDR3 is TGTGCCAGCTCAGGACTAGTTATAACCGGCGATGAGCAGTTCTTC. It encodes CASSGLVITGDEQFF.

The chain carries TRBV10-2 and TRBJ2-3; unclear D gene. In germline, CDR1 is WSHSY, CDR2 SAAADI. CDR3 size: 13 residues. V dropped 7 bases and J dropped 0 bases, with 8 bases sitting between them. DNA of the CDR3: TGCGCCAGCATCCTAGATAGCACAGATACGCAGTATTTT. Translated: CASILDSTDTQYF.

The rearrangement links TRBV7-7 to TRBJ2-3, with D perhaps TRBD1 (6 bases). CDR3 length: 16 residues. Trimming took off 5 bases at V and 1 base at J, with 16 bases between the two ends. Germline CDR1 reads SSHAT; CDR2 reads FNYEAQ (reference sequence). The CDR3 here is CASSPGVGGGTDTQYF. DNA of the CDR3: TGTGCCAGCAGCCCCGGTGTAGGGGGAGGCACAGATACGCAGTATTTT.

The chain recombines TRBV27 with TRBJ2-4, with D uncertain. V dropped 7 bases and J dropped 0 bases, with 22 bases sitting between them. Germline CDR1 is MNHEY and CDR2 is SMNVEV (reference sequence). This CDR3 region has 18 residues. CDR3 sequence: CASTTSAALLLAKNIQYF. In DNA, the CDR3 is TGTGCCAGCACCACCTCCGCGGCCCTGCTTCTAGCCAAAAACATTCAGTACTTC.

The rearrangement links TRBV5-4 to TRBJ1-2; D not resolved. Germline loops: CDR1 SGHNT, CDR2 YYREEE (reference sequence). V was shortened by 4 bases and J by 6 bases, with 10 bases between the two germline ends. This CDR3 contains 12 residues. CDR3 in amino acids: CASSRPQHGYTF. The CDR3 DNA follows: TGTGCCAGCAGCCGACCACAGCATGGCTACACCTTC.

The V and J genes are TRBV28 and TRBJ2-1; 7 bases are a match to TRBD1. With V trimmed by 10 bases and J by 13 bases, 10 bases remained unmatched. The length of the CDR3 is 11 residues. Germline V gene lookup returns CDR1 MDHEN and CDR2 SYDVKM. The CDR3 is CATETRTGQFF. Written as DNA, the CDR3 is TGTGCCACCGAAACTAGGACAGGCCAGTTCTTC.

The chain is built from TRBV6-5 and TRBJ1-1; 9 bases are shared with TRBD1. The CDR3 runs 15 residues. The germline gives CDR1 MNHEY, CDR2 SVGAGI. With 3 bases clipped from V and 1 base from J, the junction kept 3 bases outside the gene matches. CDR3 in DNA: TGTGCCAGCAGTTATGACAGGGGGTCGAACACTGAAGCTTTCTTT. Protein sequence: CASSYDRGSNTEAFF.

This chain connects TRBV7-9 to TRBJ1-4, with TRBD1 matching 11 bases. Per the germline V gene, CDR1 is SEHNR and CDR2 is FQNEAQ (reference sequence). Trimming took 5 bases from V and 6 from J; bases not matched to a gene: 8. The CDR3 contains 16 residues. The CDR3 region is CASSLIPGQGDEKLFF. CDR3 nucleotide sequence: TGTGCCAGCAGCCTGATTCCGGGACAGGGGGATGAAAAACTGTTTTTT. The full variable domain, completed using reference TRBV7-9 and TRBJ1-4, is DTGVSQNPRHKITKRGQNVTFRCDPISEHNRLYWYRQTLGQGPEFLTYFQNEAQLEKSRLLSDRFSAERPKGSFSTLEIQRTEQGDSAMYLCASSLIPGQGDEKLFFGSGTQLSVL.

The chain carries TRBV6-5 and TRBJ1-5; D gene ambiguous. The CDR3 runs 13 residues. Germline-derived CDR1 and CDR2 are MNHEY and SVGAGI. V shed 4 bases and J shed 5 bases, with 9 bases lying between them. The CDR3 region has the DNA TGTGCCAGCAGTTCCTCCAGTCATCAGCCCCAGCATTTT. It yields the protein CASSSSSHQPQHF.

This clone has a single count. The rearrangement joins TRBV24-1 to TRBJ2-1; the match to TRBD1 covers 10 bases. V lost 8 bases, J lost 5 bases, and 5 bases stayed unmatched. CDR3 size: 14 residues. CDR1 is KGHDR and CDR2 is SFDVKD in the germline V gene. CDR3 nucleotide sequence: TGTGCCACCAAAGGGGGACAGGGGAACAATGAGCAGTTCTTC. Protein: CATKGGQGNNEQFF.

CDR3 protein: CASSPLGESSYEQYV. The CDR3 DNA is TGTGCCAGCAGCCCCCTCGGGGAAAGCTCCTACGAGCAGTACGTC. The rearrangement uses TRBV6-5 and TRBJ2-7; D may be TRBD2 (5 bases). This CDR3 is 15 amino acids long. Trimming removed 6 bases at V and 0 bases at J, with 15 bases between. CDR1 is MNHEY and CDR2 is SVGAGI in the germline V gene.

This clone was counted a single time. The chain recombines TRBV3-1 (or the pseudogene TRBV3-2) with TRBJ1-6, with a possible D match to TRBD1 (6 bases). Germline V gene data show CDR1 as LGHDT and CDR2 as YNNKEL (reference sequence). There are 13 residues in the CDR3. The V end lost 5 bases, the J end lost 7 bases, and 9 bases lay between the germline ends. CDR3 coding DNA: TGTGCCAGCAGCGAGCAGGGGAATTCACCCCTCCACTTT. This encodes CASSEQGNSPLHF.

The chain carries TRBV5-4 and TRBJ2-7; 8 nucleotides agree with TRBD2. The CDR3 is made up of 16 amino acids. Germline CDR1 and CDR2: SGHNT and YYREEE (reference sequence). J gave up 3 bases and V 6 bases, and 14 bases lay outside the gene matches. The CDR3 bases are TGTGCCAGCAACTACCCGCCGGGACTAGGTTTCTACGAGCAGTACGTC. It translates to CASNYPPGLGFYEQYV.

This clone occurred once. The chain couples TRBV6-5 to TRBJ2-7; TRBD1 matches 12 bases. The CDR3 has 15 amino acids. CDR1 and CDR2 (germline): MNHEY, SVGAGI. V was pared by 6 bases and J by 2 bases, with 5 bases of the junction left unmatched. The CDR3 sequence is CASRMGQGATYEQYV. In DNA, the CDR3 is TGTGCCAGCAGGATGGGACAGGGGGCGACCTACGAGCAGTACGTC.

This clone was found once. The CDR3 here is CASSQNLAGVTNTGELFF. CDR3 nucleotide sequence: TGTGCCAGCAGCCAGAACCTAGCGGGAGTGACGAACACCGGGGAGCTGTTTTTT. The chain combines TRBV3-1 (or the pseudogene TRBV3-2) with TRBJ2-2, with 10 positions matching TRBD2. Germline V gene sequence: CDR1 LGHDT, CDR2 YNNKEL (reference sequence). This CDR3 has 18 amino acids. J was trimmed by 0 bases and V by 3 bases; bases with no gene match: 7.

The gene calls are TRBV7-2 and TRBJ1-5; D unresolved. The CDR3 consists of 15 residues. Per the germline V gene, CDR1 is SGHTA and CDR2 is FQGNSA. V was clipped by 1 base and J by 0 bases, with 7 bases between them. The CDR3 is CASSLGRSSNQPQHF. In DNA form, the CDR3 reads TGTGCCAGCAGCTTAGGCAGAAGTAGCAATCAGCCCCAGCATTTT.

The chain recombines TRBV19 with TRBJ2-5, with 10 bases fitting TRBD1. Losses at the gene ends were 5 bases for V and 3 bases for J; bases not matched to a gene: 6. The CDR3 has 15 amino acids. Germline loops: CDR1 LNHDA, CDR2 SQIVND (reference sequence). This chain's CDR3 is CASSHRGQGKETQYF. The CDR3, as DNA: TGTGCCAGTAGTCATCGGGGACAGGGGAAAGAGACCCAGTACTTC.

This rearrangement joins TRBV6-6 to TRBJ1-1; 8 bases map to TRBD1. Trimming cost V 8 bases and J 3 bases; bases outside gene matches: 5. Per the germline V gene, CDR1 is MNHNY and CDR2 is SVGAGI (reference sequence). The CDR3 consists of 13 residues. The CDR3 DNA follows: TGTGCCAGCTCCAGGGGGCCGGACACTGAAGCTTTCTTT. As protein: CASSRGPDTEAFF.

CDR3 coding DNA: TGCAGTGCTAGTCTAGGACAGAGCAATCAGCCCCAGCATTTT. As protein: CSASLGQSNQPQHF. V is TRBV20-1 and J is TRBJ1-5, with D maybe TRBD1 (6 bases). This CDR3 comprises 14 residues. Germline V gene lookup returns CDR1 DFQATT and CDR2 SNEGSKA (reference sequence). Trimming shortened V by 3 bases and J by 1 base, and 10 bases separated the two germline ends.

The V and J genes are TRBV7-3 and TRBJ2-7; D may be TRBD2 (5 bases). This CDR3 has 13 amino acids. Germline values: CDR1 SGHTA, CDR2 FQGTGA. Trimming stripped 4 bases from V and 4 bases from J, with 11 bases between. The DNA of the CDR3 is TGTGCCAGCAGCTCCGGACTGTCGTACGAGCAGTACGTC. It yields the protein CASSSGLSYEQYV.

This chain connects TRBV4-2 to TRBJ1-4; TRBD1 is a possible D gene (6 bases). The CDR3 runs to 17 residues. CDR1 and CDR2 (germline): LGHNA, YNFKEQ. V lost 2 bases to trimming and J lost 0 bases, with 13 bases between them. CDR3 region: CASSQPLGGATNEKLFF. For the CDR3, the DNA is TGTGCCAGCAGCCAACCCTTAGGGGGGGCAACTAATGAAAAACTGTTTTTT.